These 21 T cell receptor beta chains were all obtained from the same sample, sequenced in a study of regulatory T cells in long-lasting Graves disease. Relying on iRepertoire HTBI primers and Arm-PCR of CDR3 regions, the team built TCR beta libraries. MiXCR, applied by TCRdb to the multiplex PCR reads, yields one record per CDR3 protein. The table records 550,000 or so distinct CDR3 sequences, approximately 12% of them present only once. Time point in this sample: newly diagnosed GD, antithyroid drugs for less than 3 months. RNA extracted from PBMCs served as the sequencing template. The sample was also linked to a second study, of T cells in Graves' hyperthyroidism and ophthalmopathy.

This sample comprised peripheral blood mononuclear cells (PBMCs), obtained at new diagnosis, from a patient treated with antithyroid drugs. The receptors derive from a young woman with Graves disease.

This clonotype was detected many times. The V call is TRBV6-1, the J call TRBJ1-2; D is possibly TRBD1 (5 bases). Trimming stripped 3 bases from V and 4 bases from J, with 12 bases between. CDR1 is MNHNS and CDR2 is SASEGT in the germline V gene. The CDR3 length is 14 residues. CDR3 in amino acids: CASSDRQGFYGYTF. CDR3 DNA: TGTGCCAGCAGTGATCGCCAGGGATTCTATGGCTACACCTTC.

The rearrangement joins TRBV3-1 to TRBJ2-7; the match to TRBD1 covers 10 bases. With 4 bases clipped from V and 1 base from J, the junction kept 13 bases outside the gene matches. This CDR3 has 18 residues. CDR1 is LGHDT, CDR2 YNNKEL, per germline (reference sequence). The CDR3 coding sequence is TGTGCCAGCAGCCCCCGGGACAGGGGCGCTAAGGGTTCCTACGAGCAGTACTTC. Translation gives CASSPRDRGAKGSYEQYF.

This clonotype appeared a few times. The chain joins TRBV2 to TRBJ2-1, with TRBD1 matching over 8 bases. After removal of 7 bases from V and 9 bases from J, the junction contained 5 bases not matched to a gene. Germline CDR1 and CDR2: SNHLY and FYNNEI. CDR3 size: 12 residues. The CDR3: CASKGQGGEQFF. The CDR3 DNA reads TGTGCCAGCAAAGGACAGGGCGGTGAGCAGTTCTTC.

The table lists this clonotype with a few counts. CDR3 loop: CASSPLRGRASVIQYF. DNA of the CDR3: TGTGCCAGCAGTCCCCTCCGCGGGAGGGCCAGTGTCATTCAGTACTTC. The rearrangement uses TRBV27 and TRBJ2-4, with 9 positions matching TRBD2. Germline V gene lookup returns CDR1 MNHEY and CDR2 SMNVEV (reference sequence). This CDR3 has 16 residues. Germline trimming cut 5 bases from V and 9 bases from J; bases unmatched to any gene: 14.

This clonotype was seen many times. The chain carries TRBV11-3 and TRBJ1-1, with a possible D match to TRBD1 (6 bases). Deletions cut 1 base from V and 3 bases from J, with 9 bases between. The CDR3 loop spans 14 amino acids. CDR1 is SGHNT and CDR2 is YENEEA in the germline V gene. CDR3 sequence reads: CASSLVRTDTEAFF. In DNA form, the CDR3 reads TGTGCCAGCAGCTTAGTTCGGACAGACACTGAAGCTTTCTTT.

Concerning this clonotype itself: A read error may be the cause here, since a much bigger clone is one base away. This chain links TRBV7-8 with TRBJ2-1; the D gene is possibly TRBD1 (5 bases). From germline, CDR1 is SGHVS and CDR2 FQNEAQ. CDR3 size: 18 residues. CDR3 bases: TGTGCCAGCAGCCCTCGTCCTCAGACAGCCAGCTCCTACAATGAGCACTTCTTC. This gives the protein CASSPRPQTASSYNEHFF.

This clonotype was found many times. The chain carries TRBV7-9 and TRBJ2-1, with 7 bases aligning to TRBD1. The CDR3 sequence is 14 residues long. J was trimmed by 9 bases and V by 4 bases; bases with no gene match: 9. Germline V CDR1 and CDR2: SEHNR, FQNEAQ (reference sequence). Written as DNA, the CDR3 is TGTGCCAGCAGCTCTAGACAGGGCCCGGGTGAGCAGTTCTTC. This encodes CASSSRQGPGEQFF.

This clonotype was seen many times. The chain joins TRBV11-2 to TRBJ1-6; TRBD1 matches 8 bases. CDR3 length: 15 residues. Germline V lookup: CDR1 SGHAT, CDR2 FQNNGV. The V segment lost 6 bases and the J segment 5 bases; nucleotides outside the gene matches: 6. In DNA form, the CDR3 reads TGTGCCAGCAGACCCAGGGGGCGCAATAATTCACCCCTCCACTTT. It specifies CASRPRGRNNSPLHF.

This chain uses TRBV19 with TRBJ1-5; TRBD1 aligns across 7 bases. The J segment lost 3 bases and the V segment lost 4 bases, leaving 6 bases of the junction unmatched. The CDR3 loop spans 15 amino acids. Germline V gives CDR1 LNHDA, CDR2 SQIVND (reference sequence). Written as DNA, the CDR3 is TGTGCCAGTAGTACCGACAGGGTACCCAATCAGCCCCAGCATTTT. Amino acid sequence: CASSTDRVPNQPQHF.

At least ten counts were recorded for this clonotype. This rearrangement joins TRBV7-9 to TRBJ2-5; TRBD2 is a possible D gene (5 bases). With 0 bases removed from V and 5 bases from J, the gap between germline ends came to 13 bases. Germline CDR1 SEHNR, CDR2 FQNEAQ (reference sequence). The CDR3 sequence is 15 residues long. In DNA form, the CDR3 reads TGTGCCAGCAGCTTAGCCGGACTGTCCGGGGAGACCCAGTACTTC. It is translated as CASSLAGLSGETQYF.

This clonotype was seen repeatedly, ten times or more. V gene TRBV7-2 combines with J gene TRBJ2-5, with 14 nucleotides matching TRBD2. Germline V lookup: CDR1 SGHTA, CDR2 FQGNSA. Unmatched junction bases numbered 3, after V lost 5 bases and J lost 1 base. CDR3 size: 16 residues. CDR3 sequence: CASSRGLAGGQETQYF. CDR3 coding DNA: TGTGCCAGCAGCCGCGGACTAGCGGGAGGCCAAGAGACCCAGTACTTC.

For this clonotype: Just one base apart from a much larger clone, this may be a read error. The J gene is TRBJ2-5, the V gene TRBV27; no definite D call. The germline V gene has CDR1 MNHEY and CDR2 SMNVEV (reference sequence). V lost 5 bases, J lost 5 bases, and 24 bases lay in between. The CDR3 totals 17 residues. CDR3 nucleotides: TGTGCCAGCAGTGAGTCGATAACGGGCGAGGTTAAGGAGACCCAGTACTTC. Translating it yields CASSESITGEVKETQYF.

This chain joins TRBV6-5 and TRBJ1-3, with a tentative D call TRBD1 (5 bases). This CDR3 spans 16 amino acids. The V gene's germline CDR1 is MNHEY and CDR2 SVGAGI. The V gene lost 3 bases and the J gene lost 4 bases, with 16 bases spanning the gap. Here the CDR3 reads CASSYGGPHVGNTIYF. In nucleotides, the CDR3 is TGTGCCAGCAGTTATGGGGGACCGCATGTGGGAAACACCATATATTTT.

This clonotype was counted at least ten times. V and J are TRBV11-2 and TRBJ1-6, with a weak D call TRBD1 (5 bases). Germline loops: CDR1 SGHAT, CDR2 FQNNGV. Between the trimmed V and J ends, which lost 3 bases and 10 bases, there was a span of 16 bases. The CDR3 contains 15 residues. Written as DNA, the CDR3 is TGTGCCAGCAGCTTGGCCCAGGGTTTTCACTCACCCCTCCACTTT. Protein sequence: CASSLAQGFHSPLHF.

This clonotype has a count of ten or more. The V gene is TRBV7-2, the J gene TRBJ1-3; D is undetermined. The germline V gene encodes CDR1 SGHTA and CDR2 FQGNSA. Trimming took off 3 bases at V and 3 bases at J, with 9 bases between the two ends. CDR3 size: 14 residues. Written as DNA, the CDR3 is TGTGCCAGCAGCTTTATGGCCTTTGGAAACACCATATATTTT. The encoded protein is CASSFMAFGNTIYF.

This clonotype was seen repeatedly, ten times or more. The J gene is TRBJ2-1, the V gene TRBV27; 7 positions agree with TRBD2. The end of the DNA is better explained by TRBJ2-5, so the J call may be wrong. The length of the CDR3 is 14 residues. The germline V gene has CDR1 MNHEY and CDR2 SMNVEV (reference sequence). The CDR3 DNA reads TGTGCCAGCAGTTCGCGACTAGCTGGGGGGACCCAGTACTTC. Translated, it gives CASSSRLAGGTQYF.

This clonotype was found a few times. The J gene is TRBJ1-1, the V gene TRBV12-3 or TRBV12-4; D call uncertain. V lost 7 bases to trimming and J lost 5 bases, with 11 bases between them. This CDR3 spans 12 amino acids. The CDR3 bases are TGTGCCAGCAATTCCGGGTGGACTGAAGCTTTCTTT. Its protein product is CASNSGWTEAFF.

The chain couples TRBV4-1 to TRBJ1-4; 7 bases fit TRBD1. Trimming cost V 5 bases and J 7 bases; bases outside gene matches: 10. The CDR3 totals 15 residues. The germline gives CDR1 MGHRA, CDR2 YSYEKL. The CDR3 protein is CASSFRTGLSEKLFF. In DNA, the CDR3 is TGCGCCAGCAGCTTCCGGACAGGATTGAGTGAAAAACTGTTTTTT.

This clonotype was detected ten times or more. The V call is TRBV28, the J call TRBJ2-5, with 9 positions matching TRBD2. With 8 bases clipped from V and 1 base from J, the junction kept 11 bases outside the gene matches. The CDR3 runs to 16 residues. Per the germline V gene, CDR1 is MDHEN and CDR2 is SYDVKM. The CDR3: CASGTSASGVQETQYF. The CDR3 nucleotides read TGTGCCAGCGGAACCTCGGCTAGCGGGGTCCAAGAGACCCAGTACTTC.

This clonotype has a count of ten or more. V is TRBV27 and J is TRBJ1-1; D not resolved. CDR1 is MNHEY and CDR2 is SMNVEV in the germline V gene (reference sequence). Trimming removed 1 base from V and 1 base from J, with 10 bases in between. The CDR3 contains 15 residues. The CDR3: CASSLFRGTNTEAFF. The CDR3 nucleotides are TGTGCCAGCAGTTTATTCCGGGGTACGAACACTGAAGCTTTCTTT.

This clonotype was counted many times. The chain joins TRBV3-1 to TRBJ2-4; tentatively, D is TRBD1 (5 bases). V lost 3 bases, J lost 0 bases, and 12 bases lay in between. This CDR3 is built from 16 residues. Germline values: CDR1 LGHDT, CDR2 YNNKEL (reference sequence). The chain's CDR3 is CASSQTASLAKNIQYF. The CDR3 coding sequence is TGTGCCAGCAGCCAGACAGCATCGCTAGCCAAAAACATTCAGTACTTC.